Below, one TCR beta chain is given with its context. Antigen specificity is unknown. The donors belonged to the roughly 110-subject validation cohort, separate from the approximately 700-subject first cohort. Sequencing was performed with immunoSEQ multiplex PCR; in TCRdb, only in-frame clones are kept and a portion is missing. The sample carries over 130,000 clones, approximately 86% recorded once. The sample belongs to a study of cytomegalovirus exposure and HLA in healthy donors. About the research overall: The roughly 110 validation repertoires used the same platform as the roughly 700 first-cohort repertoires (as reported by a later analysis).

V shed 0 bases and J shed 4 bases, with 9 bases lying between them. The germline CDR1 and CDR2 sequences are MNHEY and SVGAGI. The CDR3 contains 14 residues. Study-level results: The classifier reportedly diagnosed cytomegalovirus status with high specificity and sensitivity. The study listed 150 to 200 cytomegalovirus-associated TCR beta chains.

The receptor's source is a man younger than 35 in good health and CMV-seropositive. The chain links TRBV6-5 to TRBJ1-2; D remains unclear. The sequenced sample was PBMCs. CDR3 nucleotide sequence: TGTGCCAGCAGTTACTCGATGAGGAGCTATGGCTACACCTTC. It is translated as CASSYSMRSYGYTF.